Following are 9 T cell receptor beta chains from one sample sequenced in a study of T cells expressing NK-cell markers. TCRdb reprocessed the 5' RACE reads, keeping one entry per CDR3 protein, no DNA. In all, the sample yields 4,000 to 6,500 distinct CDR3 sequences. The sample taken for sequencing was blood T cells: a sorted CD56 or NKG2C T cell subset, CD4+ or CD8+ T cells, or bulk PBMC T cells (not recorded which). These receptor sequences come from a man between 18 and 29 years old in good health.

The CDR3 spells CASSQGAQNTGELFF. V usage is TRBV4-3 and J usage is TRBJ2-2. The germline gives CDR1 LGHNA, CDR2 YSLEER. This CDR3 contains 15 residues.

The rearrangement uses TRBV15 and TRBJ2-7. Germline V lookup: CDR1 LNHNV, CDR2 YYDKDF (reference sequence). CDR3 length: 16 amino acids. The CDR3: CATSRIPSSLLDEQYF.

CDR3 sequence: CASSLLLAGTGGEKTQYF. The rearrangement joins TRBV11-1 to TRBJ2-5; the D gene TCRdb calls, TRBD1, cannot be checked with no DNA. CDR1 and CDR2 from the germline V gene are SGHAT and FQDESV (reference sequence). This CDR3 has 18 amino acids.

The CDR3 region is CASSRGWGRTSTDTQYF. The chain recombines TRBV5-4 with TRBJ2-3; the TCRdb call, TRBD2, lacks DNA for checking. The CDR3 is 17 residues long. Germline V CDR1 and CDR2: SGHNT, YYREEE (reference sequence). The whole variable domain, filled in from reference TRBV5-4 and TRBJ2-3, reads ETGVTQSPTHLIKTRGQQVTLRCSSQSGHNTVSWYQQALGQGPQFIFQYYREEENGRGNFPPRFSGLQFPNYSSELNVNALELDDSALYLCASSRGWGRTSTDTQYFGPGTRLTVL.

The chain uses TRBV4-3 and TRBJ1-6; lacking DNA, the TRBD1 call made by TCRdb goes unchecked. This CDR3 has 14 residues. Per germline, CDR1 LGHNA and CDR2 YSLEER. Here the CDR3 reads CASSSGTGNSPLHF.

This clonotype registers medium-sized (0.01 to 0.1%) by frequency. The rearrangement uses TRBV2 and TRBJ2-1; without DNA, the TCRdb call of TRBD2 cannot be checked. This CDR3 region has 13 residues. Germline loops: CDR1 SNHLY, CDR2 FYNNEI. The CDR3 loop reads CASRRLADNEQFF.

The genes are TRBV11-3 and TRBJ2-1; the D call of TRBD2 rests on TCRdb alone, since no DNA is present to check it. This CDR3 comprises 16 residues. Germline CDR1 SGHNT, CDR2 YENEEA. The CDR3 here is CASSLYVSGGTHEQFF.

This clonotype is identified as medium-sized from frequency. The genes are TRBV28 and TRBJ2-3; the D gene TCRdb calls, TRBD1, cannot be checked with no DNA. Germline CDR1 reads MDHEN; CDR2 reads SYDVKM. The CDR3 is made up of 14 amino acids. CDR3 protein: CASSFGGTPDTQYF.

This clonotype registers medium-sized by frequency. V is TRBV7-3 and J is TRBJ2-1. The CDR3 extends over 16 amino acids. CDR1 is SGHTA, CDR2 FQGTGA, per germline. The CDR3 sequence is CASSLTATLAYNEQFF.